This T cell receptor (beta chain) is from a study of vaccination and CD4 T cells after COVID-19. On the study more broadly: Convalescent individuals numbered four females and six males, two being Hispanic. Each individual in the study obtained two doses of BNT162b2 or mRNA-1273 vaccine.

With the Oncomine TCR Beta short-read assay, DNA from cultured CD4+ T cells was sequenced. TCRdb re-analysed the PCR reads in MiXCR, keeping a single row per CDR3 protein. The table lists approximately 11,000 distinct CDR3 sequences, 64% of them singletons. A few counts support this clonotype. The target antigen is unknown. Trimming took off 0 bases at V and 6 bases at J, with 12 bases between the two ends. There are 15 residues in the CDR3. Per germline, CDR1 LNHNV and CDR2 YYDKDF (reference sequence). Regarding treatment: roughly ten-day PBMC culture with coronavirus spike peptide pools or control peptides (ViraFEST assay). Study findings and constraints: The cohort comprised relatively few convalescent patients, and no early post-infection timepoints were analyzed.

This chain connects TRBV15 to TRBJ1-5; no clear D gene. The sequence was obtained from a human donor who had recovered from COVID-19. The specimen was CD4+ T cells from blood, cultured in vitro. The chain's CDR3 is CATSRDYGPGQPQHF. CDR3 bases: TGTGCCACCAGCAGAGATTACGGGCCGGGTCAGCCCCAGCATTTT.